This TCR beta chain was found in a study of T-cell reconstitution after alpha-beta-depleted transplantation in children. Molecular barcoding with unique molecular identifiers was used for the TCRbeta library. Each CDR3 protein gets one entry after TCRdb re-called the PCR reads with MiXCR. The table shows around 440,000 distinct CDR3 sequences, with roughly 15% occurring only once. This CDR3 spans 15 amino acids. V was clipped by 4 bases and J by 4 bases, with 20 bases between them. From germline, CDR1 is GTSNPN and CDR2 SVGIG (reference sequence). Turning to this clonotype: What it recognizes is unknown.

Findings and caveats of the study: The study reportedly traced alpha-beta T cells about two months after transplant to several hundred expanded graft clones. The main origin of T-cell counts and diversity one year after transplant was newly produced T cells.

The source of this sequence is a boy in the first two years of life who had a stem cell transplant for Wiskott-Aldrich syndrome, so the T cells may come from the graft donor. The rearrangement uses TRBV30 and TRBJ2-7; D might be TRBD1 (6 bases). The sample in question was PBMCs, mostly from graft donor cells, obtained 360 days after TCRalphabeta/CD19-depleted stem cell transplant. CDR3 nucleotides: TGTGCCTGGAAGAAGAGTGGGGGCGGAGTATACGAGCAGTACTTC. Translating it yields CAWKKSGGGVYEQYF.